This T cell receptor (beta chain) was retrieved from a study of T cells in Graves' hyperthyroidism and ophthalmopathy. Turning to the study itself: At initial diagnosis, before any treatment had begun, peripheral blood was obtained. Study results and caveats: In blood, most of the thyroid clonotypes expanded above 0.001 were also present.

Concerning this clonotype: The target antigen is unknown.

The V and J ends lost 5 bases and 1 base respectively, with 11 bases between them. The CDR3 extends over 15 amino acids. CDR1 is SNHLY and CDR2 is FYNNEI in the germline V gene. Amplification of TCR beta CDR3 regions used RNA as the template. Carried out on the TCR CDR3, a first-round RT-PCR used the HTBI primer set. TCRdb fed the multiplex PCR reads into MiXCR, producing one record per CDR3 protein. Found here are hundreds of thousands of distinct CDR3 sequences, around 13% of them singletons; the top ten hold 10%. These patients, aged 18 to 65, had recently diagnosed hyperthyroidism lasting under 2 months. Diagnoses were established using clinical symptoms, serum thyroxine and TRAb, thyroid ultrasound and orbital computed tomography.

V and J are TRBV2 and TRBJ2-2, with D uncertain. The sample was blood. This sequence originates from a woman in her late teens or twenties with Graves' hyperthyroidism. The CDR3 here is CASSITPGNTGELFF. The DNA of the CDR3 is TGTGCCAGCAGTATCACTCCGGGGAACACCGGGGAGCTGTTTTTT.